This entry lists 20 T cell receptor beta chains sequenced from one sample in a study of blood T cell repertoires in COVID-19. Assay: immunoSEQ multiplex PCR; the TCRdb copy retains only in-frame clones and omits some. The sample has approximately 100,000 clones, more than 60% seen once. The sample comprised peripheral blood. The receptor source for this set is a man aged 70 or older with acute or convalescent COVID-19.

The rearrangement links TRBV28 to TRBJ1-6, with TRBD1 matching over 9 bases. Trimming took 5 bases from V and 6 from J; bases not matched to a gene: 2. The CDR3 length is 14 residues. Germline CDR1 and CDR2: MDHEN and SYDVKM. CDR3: CASSAGQGNSPLHF. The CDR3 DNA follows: TGTGCCAGCAGTGCGGGACAGGGTAATTCACCCCTCCACTTT.

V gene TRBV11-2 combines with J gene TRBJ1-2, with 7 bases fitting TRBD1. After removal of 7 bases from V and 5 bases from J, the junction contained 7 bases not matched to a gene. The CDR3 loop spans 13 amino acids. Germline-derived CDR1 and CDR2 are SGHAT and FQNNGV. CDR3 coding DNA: TGTGCCAGCACCATCAGGGGGTATTATGGCTACACCTTC. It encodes CASTIRGYYGYTF.

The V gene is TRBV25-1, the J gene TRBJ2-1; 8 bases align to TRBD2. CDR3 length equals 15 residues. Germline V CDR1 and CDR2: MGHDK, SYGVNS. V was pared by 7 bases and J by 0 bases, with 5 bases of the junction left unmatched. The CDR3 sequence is CASIRGGSSYNEQFF. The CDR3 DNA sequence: TGTGCCAGCATCCGGGGGGGCTCCTCCTACAATGAGCAGTTCTTC.

The DNA of the CDR3 is TGTGCCAGCAGCCGCTGGGACAGGGGGTACTATGGCTACACCTTC. Protein: CASSRWDRGYYGYTF. This sequence joins TRBV3-1 (or the pseudogene TRBV3-2) and TRBJ1-2; 11 positions match TRBD1. V lost 4 bases and J lost 3; bases outside the gene matches: 4. The CDR3 runs 15 residues. CDR1 is LGHDT and CDR2 is YNNKEL in the germline V gene (reference sequence).

CDR3 sequence: CASSYRQGENNQPQHF. The CDR3 coding sequence is TGTGCCAGCAGCTACCGACAGGGTGAGAACAATCAGCCCCAGCATTTT. This sequence joins TRBV5-4 and TRBJ1-5, with 7 positions matching TRBD1. CDR3 length: 16 residues. The germline V gene encodes CDR1 SGHNT and CDR2 YYREEE (reference sequence). Trimming cost V 3 bases and J 3 bases; bases outside gene matches: 9.

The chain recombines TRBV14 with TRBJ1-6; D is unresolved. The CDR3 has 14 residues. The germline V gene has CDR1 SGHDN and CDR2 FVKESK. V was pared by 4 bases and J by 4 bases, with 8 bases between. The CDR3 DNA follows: TGTGCCAGCAGCCCCGAGATTTATAATTCACCCCTCCACTTT. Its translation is CASSPEIYNSPLHF. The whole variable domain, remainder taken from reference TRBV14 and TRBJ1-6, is EAGVTQFPSHSVIEKGQTVTLRCDPISGHDNLYWYRRVMGKEIKFLLHFVKESKQDESGMPNNRFLAERTGGTYSTLKVQPAELEDSGVYFCASSPEIYNSPLHFGNGTRLTVT.

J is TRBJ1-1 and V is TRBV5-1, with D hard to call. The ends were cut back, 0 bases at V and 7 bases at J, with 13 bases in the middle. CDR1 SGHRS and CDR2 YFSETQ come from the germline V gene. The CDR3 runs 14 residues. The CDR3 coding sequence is TGCGCCAGCAGCTTGGGCAGGAGGGAGAATGAAGCTTTCTTT. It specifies CASSLGRRENEAFF. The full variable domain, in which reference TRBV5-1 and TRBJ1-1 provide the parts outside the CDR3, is KAGVTQTPRYLIKTRGQQVTLSCSPISGHRSVSWYQQTPGQGLQFLFEYFSETQRNKGNFPGRFSGRQFSNSRSEMNVSTLELGDSALYLCASSLGRRENEAFFGQGTRLTVV.

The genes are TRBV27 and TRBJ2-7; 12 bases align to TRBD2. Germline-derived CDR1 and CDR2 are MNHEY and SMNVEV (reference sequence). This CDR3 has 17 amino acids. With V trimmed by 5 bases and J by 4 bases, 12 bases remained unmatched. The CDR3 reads CASSPWTSGMPGYEQYF. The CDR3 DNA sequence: TGTGCCAGCAGTCCGTGGACTAGCGGGATGCCTGGGTACGAGCAGTACTTC.

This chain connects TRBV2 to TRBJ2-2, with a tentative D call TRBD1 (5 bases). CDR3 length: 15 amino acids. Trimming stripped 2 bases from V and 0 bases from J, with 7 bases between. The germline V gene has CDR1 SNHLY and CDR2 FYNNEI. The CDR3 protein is CASSERRANTGELFF. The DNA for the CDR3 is TGTGCCAGCAGTGAACGCAGGGCGAACACCGGGGAGCTGTTTTTT.

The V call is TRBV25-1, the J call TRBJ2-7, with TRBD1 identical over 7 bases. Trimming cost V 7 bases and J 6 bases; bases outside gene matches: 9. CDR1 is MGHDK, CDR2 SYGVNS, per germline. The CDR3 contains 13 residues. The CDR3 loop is CASIRSGTVEQYF. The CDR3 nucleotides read TGTGCCAGCATCAGATCGGGGACAGTCGAGCAGTACTTC.

For the CDR3, the DNA is TGTGCCAGCAGGGTGGGACAGAGCTCCTACGAGCAGTACTTC. Amino acid sequence: CASRVGQSSYEQYF. V gene TRBV2 combines with J gene TRBJ2-7, with TRBD1 matching over 7 bases. Looked up from germline, CDR1 is SNHLY and CDR2 is FYNNEI. J was trimmed by 0 bases and V by 6 bases; bases with no gene match: 5. The CDR3 runs 14 residues.

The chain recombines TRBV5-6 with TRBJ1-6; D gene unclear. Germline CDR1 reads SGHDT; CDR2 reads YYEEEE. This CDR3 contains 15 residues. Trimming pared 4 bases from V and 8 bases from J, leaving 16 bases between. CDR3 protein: CASSLTYTQYSPLHF. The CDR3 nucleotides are TGTGCCAGCAGCCTGACATATACCCAATATTCACCCCTCCACTTT. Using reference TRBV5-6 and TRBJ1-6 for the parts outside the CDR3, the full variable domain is DAGVTQSPTHLIKTRGQQVTLRCSPKSGHDTVSWYQQALGQGPQFIFQYYEEEERQRGNFPDRFSGHQFPNYSSELNVNALLLGDSALYLCASSLTYTQYSPLHFGNGTRLTVT.

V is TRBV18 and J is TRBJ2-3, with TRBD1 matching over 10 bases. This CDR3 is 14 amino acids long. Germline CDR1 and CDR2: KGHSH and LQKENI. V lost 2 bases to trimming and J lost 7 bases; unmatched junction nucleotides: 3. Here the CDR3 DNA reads TGTGCCAGCTCACCAAGACAGGGGGCAAATACGCAGTATTTT. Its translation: CASSPRQGANTQYF.

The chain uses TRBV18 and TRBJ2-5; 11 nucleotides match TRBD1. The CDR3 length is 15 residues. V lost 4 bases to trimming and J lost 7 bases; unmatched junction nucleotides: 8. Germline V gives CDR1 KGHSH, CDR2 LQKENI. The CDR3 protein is CASSRSDRGQGTQYF. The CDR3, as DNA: TGTGCCAGCTCACGCTCGGACAGGGGGCAGGGGACCCAGTACTTC.

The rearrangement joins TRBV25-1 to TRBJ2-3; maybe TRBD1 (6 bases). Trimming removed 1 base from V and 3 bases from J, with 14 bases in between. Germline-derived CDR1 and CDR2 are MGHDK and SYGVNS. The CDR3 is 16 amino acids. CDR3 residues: CASSEWGLRPTDTQYF. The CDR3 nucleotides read TGTGCCAGCAGTGAATGGGGGCTTCGACCGACAGATACGCAGTATTTT.

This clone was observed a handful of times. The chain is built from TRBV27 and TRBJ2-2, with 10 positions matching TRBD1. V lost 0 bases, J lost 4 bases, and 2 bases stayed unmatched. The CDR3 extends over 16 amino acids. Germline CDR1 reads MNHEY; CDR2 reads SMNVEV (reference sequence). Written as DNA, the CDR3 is TGTGCCAGCAGTTTATCAGGGACAGGGGTCACCGGGGAGCTGTTTTTT. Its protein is CASSLSGTGVTGELFF.

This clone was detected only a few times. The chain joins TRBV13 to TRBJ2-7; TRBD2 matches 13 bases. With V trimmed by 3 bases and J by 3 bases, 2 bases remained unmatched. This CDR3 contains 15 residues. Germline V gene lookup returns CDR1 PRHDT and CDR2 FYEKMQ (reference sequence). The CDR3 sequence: CASSFGTSGIYEQYF. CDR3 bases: TGTGCCAGCAGCTTCGGGACTAGCGGGATCTACGAGCAGTACTTC. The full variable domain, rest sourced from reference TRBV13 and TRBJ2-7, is AAGVIQSPRHLIKEKRETATLKCYPIPRHDTVYWYQQGPGQDPQFLISFYEKMQSDKGSIPDRFSAQQFSDYHSELNMSSLELGDSALYFCASSFGTSGIYEQYFGPGTRLTVT.

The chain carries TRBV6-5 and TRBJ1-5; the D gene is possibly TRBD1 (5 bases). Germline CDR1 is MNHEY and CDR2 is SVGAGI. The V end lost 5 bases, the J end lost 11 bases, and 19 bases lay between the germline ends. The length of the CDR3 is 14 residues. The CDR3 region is CASSPTVSRLAQHF. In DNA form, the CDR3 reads TGTGCCAGCAGTCCGACAGTTTCTAGGTTGGCCCAGCATTTT.

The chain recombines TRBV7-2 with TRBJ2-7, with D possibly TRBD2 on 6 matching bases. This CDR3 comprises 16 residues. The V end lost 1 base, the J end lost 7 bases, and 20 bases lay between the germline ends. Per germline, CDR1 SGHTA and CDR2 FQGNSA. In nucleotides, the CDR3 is TGTGCCAGCAGCTTAGATGCGGGGCAGGGAATAGGGGAGCAGTACTTC. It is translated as CASSLDAGQGIGEQYF. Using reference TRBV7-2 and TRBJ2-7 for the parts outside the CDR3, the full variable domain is GAGVSQSPSNKVTEKGKDVELRCDPISGHTALYWYRQSLGQGLEFLIYFQGNSAPDKSGLPSDRFSAERTGGSVSTLTIQRTQQEDSAVYLCASSLDAGQGIGEQYFGPGTRLTVT.

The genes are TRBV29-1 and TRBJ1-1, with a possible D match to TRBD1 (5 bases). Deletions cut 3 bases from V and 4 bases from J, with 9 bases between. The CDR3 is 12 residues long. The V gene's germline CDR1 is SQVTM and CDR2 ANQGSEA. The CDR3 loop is CSVDPGGTEAFF. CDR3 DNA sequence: TGCAGCGTTGATCCGGGGGGCACTGAAGCTTTCTTT.